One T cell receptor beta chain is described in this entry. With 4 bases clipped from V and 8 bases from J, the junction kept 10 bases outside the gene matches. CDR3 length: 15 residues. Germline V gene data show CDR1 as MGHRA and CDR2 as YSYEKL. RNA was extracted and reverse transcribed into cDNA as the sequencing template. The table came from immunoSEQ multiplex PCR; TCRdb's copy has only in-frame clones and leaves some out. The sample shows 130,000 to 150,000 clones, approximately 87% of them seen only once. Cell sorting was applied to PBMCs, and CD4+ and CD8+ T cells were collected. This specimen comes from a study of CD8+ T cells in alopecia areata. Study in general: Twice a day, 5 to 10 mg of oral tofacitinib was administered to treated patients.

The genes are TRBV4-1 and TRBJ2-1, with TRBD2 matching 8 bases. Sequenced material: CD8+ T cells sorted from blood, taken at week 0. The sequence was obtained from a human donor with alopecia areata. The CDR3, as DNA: TGCGCCAGCAGCCCAGCGGGGGCCTCCGGAGATGAGCAGTTCTTC. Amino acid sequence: CASSPAGASGDEQFF.